This entry describes one T cell receptor beta chain. The source of the sample is a study of shared clonotypes between healthy human individuals. Unsorted PBMC DNA was sequenced on ten immunoSEQ deep assay plates. Assay used: immunoSEQ multiplex PCR; TCRdb lists only in-frame clones, some missing. The table lists about 470,000 clones, 75% to 85% of them singletons. This TCR was recovered from a woman aged 40 to 50 in good health. Some clones in this sample may be carry-over from other donors' samples. Sequencing was done on a sample of PBMCs.

CDR3 residues: CASSTGTYEGYTF. CDR3 DNA sequence: TGTGCCAGCAGTACCGGGACATACGAAGGCTACACCTTC. The V and J genes are TRBV25-1 and TRBJ1-2; D perhaps matches TRBD1 (6 bases). The V gene lost 5 bases and the J gene lost 8 bases, with 15 bases spanning the gap. This CDR3 is 13 amino acids long. Germline assignment: CDR1 MGHDK and CDR2 SYGVNS.